This entry lists 12 T cell receptor beta chains sequenced from one sample in a study of T cells in localized non-small cell lung cancer. Assay used: immunoSEQ multiplex PCR; TCRdb lists only in-frame clones, some missing. The sample shows approximately 72,000 clones, about 83% of them seen only once. The source material was peripheral blood, sampled before any cancer treatment. These receptors were taken from an older female donor with stage I lung adenocarcinoma.

This chain uses TRBV7-2 with TRBJ1-6; the D is unclear. The CDR3 is 15 residues long. V was pared by 5 bases and J by 10 bases, with 18 bases between. Germline values: CDR1 SGHTA, CDR2 FQGNSA. The CDR3 DNA sequence: TGTGCCAGCAGCGGTCCACCGCCGGGAGGCTCACCCCTCCACTTT. Translation gives CASSGPPPGGSPLHF.

The rearrangement uses TRBV20-1 and TRBJ1-1, with D unresolved. Germline V gene sequence: CDR1 DFQATT, CDR2 SNEGSKA (reference sequence). V was pared by 4 bases and J by 4 bases, with 7 bases between. The CDR3 is made up of 11 amino acids. The CDR3 DNA sequence: TGCAGTGCTATGCAGGCCACTGAAGCTTTCTTT. Its translation is CSAMQATEAFF.

The genes are TRBV30 and TRBJ2-2; 7 nucleotides match TRBD2. Germline V gene sequence: CDR1 GTSNPN, CDR2 SVGIG (reference sequence). CDR3 length equals 17 residues. Losses at the gene ends were 0 bases for V and 4 bases for J; bases not matched to a gene: 11. The CDR3 coding sequence is TGTGCCTGGAGTGTTTACCGGGGAGGGATTTCCACCGGGGAGCTGTTTTTT. This sequence encodes CAWSVYRGGISTGELFF.

The chain couples TRBV11-2 to TRBJ1-1, with TRBD1 as a possible D gene (6 bases). The germline gives CDR1 SGHAT, CDR2 FQNNGV. Trimming removed 3 bases at V and 0 bases at J, with 14 bases between. CDR3 size: 16 residues. The CDR3: CASSFGQFVMNTEAFF. CDR3 in DNA: TGTGCCAGCAGCTTTGGACAGTTCGTCATGAACACTGAAGCTTTCTTT. Looking up the rest from reference TRBV11-2 and TRBJ1-1 gives the full variable domain: EAGVAQSPRYKIIEKRQSVAFWCNPISGHATLYWYQQILGQGPKLLIQFQNNGVVDDSQLPKDRFSAERLKGVDSTLKIQPAKLEDSAVYLCASSFGQFVMNTEAFFGQGTRLTVV.

This clone has only one observation. The rearrangement links TRBV9 to TRBJ1-1, with a possible D match to TRBD1 (5 bases). Germline CDR1 SGDLS, CDR2 YYNGEE. The V gene lost 0 bases and the J gene lost 3 bases, with 9 bases spanning the gap. The CDR3 extends over 14 amino acids. CDR3 residues: CASSVGRADTEAFF. CDR3 nucleotide sequence: TGTGCCAGCAGCGTAGGCAGGGCCGACACTGAAGCTTTCTTT.

This chain uses TRBV5-6 with TRBJ2-3, with D possibly being TRBD1 (5 bases). The tail of the sequence fits TRBJ1-5 better, so the J call may be wrong. CDR1 and CDR2 from the germline V gene are SGHDT and YYEEEE. This CDR3 spans 15 amino acids. In DNA form, the CDR3 reads TGTGCCAGCAGCTTTAGAGGGACTAGCACAGATACGCAGCATTTT. Translated: CASSFRGTSTDTQHF.

The chain carries TRBV4-3 and TRBJ1-1; TRBD1 agrees at 7 bases. CDR1 LGHNA and CDR2 YSLEER come from the germline V gene. Trimming took 5 bases from V and 8 from J; bases not matched to a gene: 17. CDR3 length: 16 amino acids. The CDR3 reads CASSNDRAPLNVEAFF. The DNA for the CDR3 is TGCGCCAGCAGCAACGACAGGGCGCCTTTGAATGTGGAAGCTTTCTTT.

The V and J genes are TRBV5-4 and TRBJ1-1; 9 nucleotides align to TRBD1. Trimming took 6 bases from V and 5 from J; bases not matched to a gene: 8. Germline V CDR1 and CDR2: SGHNT, YYREEE (reference sequence). The CDR3 covers 14 residues. CDR3 in amino acids: CASNPQGARTEAFF. CDR3 DNA: TGTGCCAGCAACCCACAGGGGGCGCGGACTGAAGCTTTCTTT.

The chain combines TRBV20-1 with TRBJ2-5; D may be TRBD2 (5 bases). CDR1 and CDR2 (germline): DFQATT, SNEGSKA (reference sequence). The CDR3 is 11 residues long. The CDR3, as DNA: TGCAGCCCCCTAGCCCAGGAGACCCAGTACTTC. Translating gives CSPLAQETQYF.

The chain uses TRBV5-1 and TRBJ2-1, with 8 bases identical to TRBD2. The CDR3 is made up of 16 amino acids. Germline V gives CDR1 SGHRS, CDR2 YFSETQ. V shed 3 bases and J 2 bases; nucleotides not matched to a gene: 7. DNA for the CDR3: TGCGCCAGCAGCTCTCTATTAGCGGGAACCTACAATGAGCAGTTCTTC. Protein product: CASSSLLAGTYNEQFF.

The gene calls are TRBV2 and TRBJ2-1; D is unresolved. This CDR3 spans 17 amino acids. Germline CDR1 is SNHLY and CDR2 is FYNNEI. Between the trimmed V and J ends, which lost 1 base and 0 bases, there was a span of 13 bases. CDR3 sequence reads: CASSEGRPPRSYNEQFF. The CDR3 DNA sequence: TGTGCCAGCAGTGAAGGTCGACCACCTCGCTCCTACAATGAGCAGTTCTTC.

V and J are TRBV14 and TRBJ2-7; a possible D gene is TRBD2 (5 bases). Per germline, CDR1 SGHDN and CDR2 FVKESK. There are 14 residues in the CDR3. Trimming shortened V by 5 bases and J by 7 bases, and 18 bases separated the two germline ends. CDR3 in amino acids: CASSGSRHLREQYF. CDR3 nucleotides: TGTGCCAGCAGCGGGAGCCGTCATCTACGAGAGCAGTACTTC.